These 22 T cell receptor beta chains share one sample of origin, sequenced in a study of blood T cell repertoires in COVID-19. The repertoire was sequenced with immunoSEQ multiplex PCR; TCRdb's copy has only in-frame clones and lacks some. This sample has 80,000 to 95,000 clones, with approximately 85% found just once. Sequenced input: peripheral blood. The origin of the receptors is a man in his 70s with acute or convalescent COVID-19.

V and J are TRBV27 and TRBJ1-5; no clear D gene. The V end was cut by 5 bases, the J end by 0 bases, with 5 bases between. Germline CDR1 reads MNHEY; CDR2 reads SMNVEV (reference sequence). The CDR3 consists of 13 residues. CDR3 protein: CASSQNSNQPQHF. In DNA, the CDR3 is TGTGCCAGCAGTCAAAATAGCAATCAGCCCCAGCATTTT.

The gene calls are TRBV5-6 and TRBJ2-7, with D unclear. Trimming left V 0 bases short and J 7 bases short, with 11 bases between. The CDR3 is made up of 13 amino acids. Per germline, CDR1 SGHDT and CDR2 YYEEEE. The DNA for the CDR3 is TGTGCCAGCAGCTTGGCCAGATCGCGGGAGCAGTACTTC. It is translated as CASSLARSREQYF.

CDR3 bases: TGTGCCAGCAAGAAGACAGCAACTAATGAAAAACTGTTTTTT. Protein: CASKKTATNEKLFF. The chain links TRBV27 to TRBJ1-4, with D perhaps matching TRBD1 (5 bases). This CDR3 region has 14 residues. Trimming shortened V by 7 bases and J by 0 bases, and 9 bases separated the two germline ends. Germline V CDR1 and CDR2: MNHEY, SMNVEV (reference sequence).

The chain recombines TRBV9 with TRBJ2-2, with D possibly being TRBD2 (6 bases). The CDR3 consists of 17 residues. Germline CDR1 is SGDLS and CDR2 is YYNGEE. With 3 bases removed from V and 1 base from J, the gap between germline ends came to 16 bases. The CDR3 sequence: CASSATPPGLNTGELFF. CDR3 coding DNA: TGTGCCAGCAGCGCCACCCCGCCGGGACTGAACACCGGGGAGCTGTTTTTT.

CDR3 coding DNA: TGTGCCAGCAGCCCCGGACAAAACACCGGGGAGCTGTTTTTT. Encoded protein: CASSPGQNTGELFF. The chain links TRBV9 to TRBJ2-2; weak D call: TRBD1 (5 bases). The CDR3 consists of 14 residues. V lost 4 bases to trimming and J lost 2 bases, with 9 bases between them. Germline V gene sequence: CDR1 SGDLS, CDR2 YYNGEE.

This clone has only a few counts. The chain uses TRBV7-2 and TRBJ2-7; 15 positions agree with TRBD2. Germline-derived CDR1 and CDR2 are SGHTA and FQGNSA. There are 14 residues in the CDR3. Losses at the gene ends were 4 bases for V and 12 bases for J; bases not matched to a gene: 7. Here the CDR3 DNA reads TGTGCCAGCAGCTCAGGGACTAGCGGGAGGCGTTGGTACTTC. Residues: CASSSGTSGRRWYF.

This rearrangement joins TRBV10-3 to TRBJ2-7, with TRBD1 matching 9 bases. With V trimmed by 10 bases and J by 5 bases, 6 bases remained unmatched. This CDR3 has 12 amino acids. CDR1 ENHRY and CDR2 SYGVKD come from the germline V gene. The CDR3 protein is CATRDRDNEQYF. Here the CDR3 DNA reads TGTGCCACCAGGGACAGGGACAACGAGCAGTACTTC.

The chain joins TRBV18 to TRBJ1-2; TRBD1 might be the D (6 bases). The V end lost 0 bases, the J end lost 4 bases, and 12 bases lay between the germline ends. This CDR3 has 15 amino acids. Germline CDR1 KGHSH, CDR2 LQKENI. The CDR3 DNA sequence: TGTGCCAGCTCACCACCGTTGGACAGCTTCTATGGCTACACCTTC. This translates into CASSPPLDSFYGYTF.

This chain links TRBV6-6 with TRBJ2-3, with D possibly being TRBD2 (6 bases). V lost 2 bases and J 3 bases, leaving 9 bases between the germline ends. Per germline, CDR1 MNHNY and CDR2 SVGAGI (reference sequence). The CDR3 has 14 residues. CDR3: CASSYRGGTDTQYF. The CDR3 DNA reads as TGTGCCAGCAGTTACAGAGGAGGGACAGATACGCAGTATTTT.

The V call is TRBV5-5, the J call TRBJ1-5; TRBD1 is a possible D gene (5 bases). This CDR3 contains 13 residues. V was cut by 4 bases and J by 4 bases, with 9 bases left in between. Germline loops: CDR1 SGHKS, CDR2 YYEKEE (reference sequence). The CDR3 DNA sequence: TGTGCCAGCAGCGCTGACAGTAATCAGCCCCAGCATTTT. Translating gives CASSADSNQPQHF.

The rearrangement links TRBV3-1 (or the pseudogene TRBV3-2) to TRBJ1-5, with D perhaps TRBD1 (5 bases). Looked up from germline, CDR1 is LGHDT and CDR2 is YNNKEL (reference sequence). Between the trimmed V and J ends, which lost 3 bases and 0 bases, there was a span of 15 bases. This CDR3 comprises 17 residues. The CDR3 reads CASSQGGSLSSNQPQHF. The DNA of the CDR3 is TGTGCCAGCAGCCAGGGGGGGAGTCTAAGTAGCAATCAGCCCCAGCATTTT.

In this sample, this clone turned up a few times. The chain carries TRBV6-5 and TRBJ1-1, with D perhaps TRBD1 (6 bases). This CDR3 spans 14 amino acids. The V and J ends lost 1 base and 3 bases respectively, with 9 bases between them. Germline-derived CDR1 and CDR2 are MNHEY and SVGAGI. CDR3 residues: CASSYLQGYTEAFF. The CDR3 nucleotides read TGTGCCAGCAGTTACTTGCAGGGGTACACTGAAGCTTTCTTT.

This sequence joins TRBV28 and TRBJ1-2, with no clear D. The CDR3 has 11 residues. The V and J ends lost 4 bases and 2 bases respectively, with 2 bases between them. CDR1 and CDR2 from the germline V gene are MDHEN and SYDVKM. This CDR3 reads CASSSNYGYTF. For the CDR3, the DNA is TGTGCCAGCAGTTCGAACTATGGCTACACCTTC.

This clone was seen once. This rearrangement joins TRBV5-4 to TRBJ2-7; TRBD2 matches at 8 bases. Per germline, CDR1 SGHNT and CDR2 YYREEE (reference sequence). The ends lost 4 bases at V and 2 bases at J; junction bases unmatched: 8. CDR3 size: 15 residues. Here the CDR3 DNA reads TGTGCCAGCAGCCTCACCCCGGGAGGGGCCTACGAGCAGTACTTC. Amino acid sequence: CASSLTPGGAYEQYF.

The chain uses TRBV19 and TRBJ1-2; tentative D call: TRBD1 (5 bases). The CDR3 contains 13 residues. Germline values: CDR1 LNHDA, CDR2 SQIVND (reference sequence). V dropped 5 bases and J dropped 8 bases, with 15 bases sitting between them. The CDR3 reads CASSARVRGGYTF. The CDR3 nucleotides are TGTGCCAGTAGTGCCAGGGTCCGAGGCGGCTACACCTTC.

The chain is built from TRBV5-6 and TRBJ1-1, with 7 bases identical to TRBD1. The CDR3 has 14 residues. The ends lost 0 bases at V and 3 bases at J; junction bases unmatched: 2. CDR1 is SGHDT, CDR2 YYEEEE, per germline. The DNA of the CDR3 is TGTGCCAGCAGCTTGGTTGACAGGGACACTGAAGCTTTCTTT. Encoded protein: CASSLVDRDTEAFF. Filled out from reference TRBV5-6 and TRBJ1-1, the complete variable domain reads DAGVTQSPTHLIKTRGQQVTLRCSPKSGHDTVSWYQQALGQGPQFIFQYYEEEERQRGNFPDRFSGHQFPNYSSELNVNALLLGDSALYLCASSLVDRDTEAFFGQGTRLTVV.

The genes are TRBV6-5 and TRBJ1-2; D gene uncertain. The CDR3 extends over 13 amino acids. V gave up 2 bases and J gave up 2 bases, with 6 bases separating them. Germline V CDR1 and CDR2: MNHEY, SVGAGI. CDR3 bases: TGTGCCAGCAGTTACCGGGTGAACTATGGCTACACCTTC. Translating gives CASSYRVNYGYTF.

This chain links TRBV18 with TRBJ1-3; D remains unclear. The CDR3 is 17 residues long. V was pared by 1 base and J by 2 bases, with 15 bases between. Germline V gene sequence: CDR1 KGHSH, CDR2 LQKENI. CDR3 residues: CASSPLFADYPGNTIYF. CDR3 DNA sequence: TGTGCCAGCTCACCACTTTTCGCAGACTACCCTGGAAACACCATATATTTT.

This chain uses TRBV6-6 with TRBJ1-6; D is unclear. V was shortened by 1 base and J by 9 bases, with 13 bases between the two germline ends. The CDR3 covers 15 residues. Germline-derived CDR1 and CDR2 are MNHNY and SVGAGI (reference sequence). The CDR3 DNA is TGTGCCAGCAGTTACTTCGACTTTCTGCGTTCACCCCTCCACTTT. Translated: CASSYFDFLRSPLHF.

The rearrangement joins TRBV6-5 to TRBJ2-7; 8 positions match TRBD2. Trimming cost V 6 bases and J 2 bases; bases outside gene matches: 6. Germline assignment: CDR1 MNHEY and CDR2 SVGAGI. The length of the CDR3 is 14 residues. The CDR3 protein is CASRALAVPYEQYF. As DNA, the CDR3 is TGTGCCAGCAGGGCACTAGCGGTGCCCTACGAGCAGTACTTC.

The chain is built from TRBV30 and TRBJ1-1; maybe TRBD1 (5 bases). CDR1 GTSNPN and CDR2 SVGIG come from the germline V gene (reference sequence). The CDR3 length is 14 residues. Trimming removed 6 bases at V and 2 bases at J, with 16 bases between. The CDR3 loop reads CACIGGGGNTEAFF. The CDR3 DNA reads as TGTGCCTGTATAGGCGGGGGGGGAAACACTGAAGCTTTCTTT.

This chain uses TRBV27 with TRBJ2-2, with 9 bases aligning to TRBD1. Germline CDR1 MNHEY, CDR2 SMNVEV (reference sequence). V was clipped by 5 bases and J by 4 bases; unmatched bases: 11. The CDR3 has 17 residues. The CDR3 reads CASSPLSTGGSTGELFF. CDR3 nucleotides: TGTGCCAGCAGTCCCCTCTCTACAGGGGGCAGCACCGGGGAGCTGTTTTTT.